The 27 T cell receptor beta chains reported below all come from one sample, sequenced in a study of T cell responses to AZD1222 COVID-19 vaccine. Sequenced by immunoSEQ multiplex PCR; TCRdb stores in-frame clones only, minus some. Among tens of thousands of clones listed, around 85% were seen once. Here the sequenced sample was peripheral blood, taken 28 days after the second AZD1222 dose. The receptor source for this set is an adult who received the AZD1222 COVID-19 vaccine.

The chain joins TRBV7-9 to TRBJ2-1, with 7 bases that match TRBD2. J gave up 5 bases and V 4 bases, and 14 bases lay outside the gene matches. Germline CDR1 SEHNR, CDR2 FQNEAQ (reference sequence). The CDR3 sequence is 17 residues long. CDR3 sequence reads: CASSSWPFSGGDNEQFF. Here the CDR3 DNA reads TGTGCCAGCAGCTCCTGGCCATTTTCGGGAGGCGACAATGAGCAGTTCTTC.

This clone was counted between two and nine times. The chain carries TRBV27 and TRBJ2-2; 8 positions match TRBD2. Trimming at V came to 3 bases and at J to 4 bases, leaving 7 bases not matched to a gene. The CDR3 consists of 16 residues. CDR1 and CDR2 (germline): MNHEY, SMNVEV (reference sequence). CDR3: CASSFSAGGGTGELFF. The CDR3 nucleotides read TGTGCCAGCAGTTTCTCGGCGGGGGGAGGCACCGGGGAGCTGTTTTTT.

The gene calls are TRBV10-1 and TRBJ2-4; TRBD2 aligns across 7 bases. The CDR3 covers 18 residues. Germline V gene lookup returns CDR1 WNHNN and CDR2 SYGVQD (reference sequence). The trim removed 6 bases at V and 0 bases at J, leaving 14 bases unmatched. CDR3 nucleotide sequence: TGCGCCAGCAGCTGGGAGGGCCCTGAAACTTTAGCCAAAAACATTCAGTACTTC. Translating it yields CASSWEGPETLAKNIQYF.

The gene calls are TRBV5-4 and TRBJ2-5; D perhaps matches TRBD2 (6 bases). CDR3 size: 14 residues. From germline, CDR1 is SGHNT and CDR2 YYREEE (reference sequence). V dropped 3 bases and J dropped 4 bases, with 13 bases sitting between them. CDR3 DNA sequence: TGTGCCAGCAGCTCAACCCAGGGAGGAGAGACCCAGTACTTC. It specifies CASSSTQGGETQYF. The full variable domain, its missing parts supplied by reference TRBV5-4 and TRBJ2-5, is ETGVTQSPTHLIKTRGQQVTLRCSSQSGHNTVSWYQQALGQGPQFIFQYYREEENGRGNFPPRFSGLQFPNYSSELNVNALELDDSALYLCASSSTQGGETQYFGPGTRLLVL.

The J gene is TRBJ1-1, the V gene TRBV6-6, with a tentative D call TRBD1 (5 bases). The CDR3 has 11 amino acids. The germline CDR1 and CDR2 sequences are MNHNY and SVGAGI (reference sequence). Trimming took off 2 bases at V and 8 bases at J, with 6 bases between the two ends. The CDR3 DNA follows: TGTGCCAGCAGTTACGGGGCAGAAGCTTTCTTT. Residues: CASSYGAEAFF.

CDR3 DNA sequence: TGTGCCAGCAGTTCCCTGGTCCGTGAAAAACTGTTTTTT. Protein: CASSSLVREKLFF. The J gene is TRBJ1-4, the V gene TRBV12-3 or TRBV12-4; no clear D. With 4 bases removed from V and 7 bases from J, the gap between germline ends came to 10 bases. The CDR3 has 13 amino acids.

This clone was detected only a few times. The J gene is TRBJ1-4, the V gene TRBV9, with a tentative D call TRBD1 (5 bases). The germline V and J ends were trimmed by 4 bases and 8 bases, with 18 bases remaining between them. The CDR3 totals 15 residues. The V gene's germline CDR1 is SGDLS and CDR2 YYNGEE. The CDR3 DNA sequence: TGTGCCAGCAGCCCCGCCGGGGGGAGCGGGGAAAAACTGTTTTTT. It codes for CASSPAGGSGEKLFF.

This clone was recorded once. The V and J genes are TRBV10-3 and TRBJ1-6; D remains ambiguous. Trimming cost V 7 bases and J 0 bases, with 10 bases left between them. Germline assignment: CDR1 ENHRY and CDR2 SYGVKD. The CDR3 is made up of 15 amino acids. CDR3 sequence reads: CAITDRSSYNSPLHF. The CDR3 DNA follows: TGTGCCATCACTGACCGAAGCTCCTATAATTCACCCCTCCACTTT.

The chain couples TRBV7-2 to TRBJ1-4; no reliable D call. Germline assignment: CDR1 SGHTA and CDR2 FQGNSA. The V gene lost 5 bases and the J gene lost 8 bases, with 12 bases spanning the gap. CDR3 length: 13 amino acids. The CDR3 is CASSPSPGEKLFF. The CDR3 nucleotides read TGTGCCAGCAGCCCCTCGCCTGGAGAAAAACTGTTTTTT.

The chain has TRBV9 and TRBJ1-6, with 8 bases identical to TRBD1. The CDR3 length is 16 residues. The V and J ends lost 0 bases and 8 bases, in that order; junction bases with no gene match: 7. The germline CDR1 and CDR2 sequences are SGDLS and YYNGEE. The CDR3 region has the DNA TGTGCCAGCAGCGTAGGTGGGGGGGGACAGGATTCACCCCTCCACTTT. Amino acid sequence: CASSVGGGGQDSPLHF.

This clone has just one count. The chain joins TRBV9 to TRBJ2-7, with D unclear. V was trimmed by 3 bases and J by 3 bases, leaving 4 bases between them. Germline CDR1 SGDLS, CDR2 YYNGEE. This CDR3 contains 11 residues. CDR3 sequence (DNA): TGTGCCAGCAGCGGGGACTACGAGCAGTACTTC. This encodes CASSGDYEQYF.

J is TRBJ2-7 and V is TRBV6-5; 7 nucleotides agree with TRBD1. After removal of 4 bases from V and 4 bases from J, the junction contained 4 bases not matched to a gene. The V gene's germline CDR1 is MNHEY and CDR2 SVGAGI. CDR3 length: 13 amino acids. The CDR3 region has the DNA TGTGCCAGCAGTTTAAACAGGGGATACGAGCAGTACTTC. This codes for CASSLNRGYEQYF.

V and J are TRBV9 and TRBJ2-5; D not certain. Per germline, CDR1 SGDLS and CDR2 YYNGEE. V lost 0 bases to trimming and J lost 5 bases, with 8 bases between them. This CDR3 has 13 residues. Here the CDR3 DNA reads TGTGCCAGCAGCGTAGGTCCAACGGAGACCCAGTACTTC. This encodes CASSVGPTETQYF.

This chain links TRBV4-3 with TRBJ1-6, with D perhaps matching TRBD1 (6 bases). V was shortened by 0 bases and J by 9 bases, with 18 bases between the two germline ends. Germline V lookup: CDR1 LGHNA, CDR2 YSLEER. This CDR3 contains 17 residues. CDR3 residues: CASSQDHRGGSGSPLHF. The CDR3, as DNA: TGCGCCAGCAGCCAAGATCATCGAGGGGGGTCTGGTTCACCCCTCCACTTT.

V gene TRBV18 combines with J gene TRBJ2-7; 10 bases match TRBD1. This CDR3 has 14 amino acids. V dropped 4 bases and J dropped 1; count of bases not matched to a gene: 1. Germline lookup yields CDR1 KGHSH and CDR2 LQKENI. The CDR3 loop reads CASSQGQGSYEQYF. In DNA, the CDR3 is TGTGCCAGCTCACAGGGACAGGGGTCCTACGAGCAGTACTTC.

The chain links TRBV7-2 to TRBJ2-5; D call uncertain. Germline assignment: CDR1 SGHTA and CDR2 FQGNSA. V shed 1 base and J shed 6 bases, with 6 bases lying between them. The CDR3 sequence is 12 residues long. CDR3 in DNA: TGTGCCAGCAGCTTAGATAGGAAGACCCAGTACTTC. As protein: CASSLDRKTQYF.

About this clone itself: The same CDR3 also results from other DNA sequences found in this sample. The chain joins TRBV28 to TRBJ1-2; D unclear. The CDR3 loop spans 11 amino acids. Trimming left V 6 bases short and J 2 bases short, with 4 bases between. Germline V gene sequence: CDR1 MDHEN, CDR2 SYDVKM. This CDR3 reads CASSHNYGYTF. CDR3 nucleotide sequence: TGTGCCAGCAGCCACAACTATGGCTACACCTTC.

The CDR3 DNA is TGTGCCAGCAGTTTGGGGGGGCCATACAATGAGCAGTTCTTC. Amino acid sequence: CASSLGGPYNEQFF. The chain employs TRBV6-5 and TRBJ2-1; D is perhaps TRBD2 (7 bases). CDR3 length equals 14 residues. Germline V gives CDR1 MNHEY, CDR2 SVGAGI. The V end was cut by 4 bases, the J end by 4 bases, with 11 bases between.

The CDR3 sequence is CASSQWTGGYSNQPQHF. The CDR3 DNA is TGCGCCAGCAGCCAATGGACAGGGGGTTATAGCAATCAGCCCCAGCATTTT. The rearrangement links TRBV4-1 to TRBJ1-5, with TRBD1 matching over 10 bases. The CDR3 has 17 residues. J was trimmed by 0 bases and V by 2 bases; bases with no gene match: 4. In germline, CDR1 is MGHRA, CDR2 YSYEKL.

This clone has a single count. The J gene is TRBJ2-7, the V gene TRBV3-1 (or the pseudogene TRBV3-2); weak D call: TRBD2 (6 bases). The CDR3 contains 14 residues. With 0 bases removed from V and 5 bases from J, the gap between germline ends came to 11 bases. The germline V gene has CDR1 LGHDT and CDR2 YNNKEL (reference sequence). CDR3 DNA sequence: TGTGCCAGCAGCCAAGATCCGCGGGGTAACGAGCAGTACTTC. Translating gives CASSQDPRGNEQYF.

In DNA, the CDR3 is TGTGCCAGCCGACAGGGCCCCACAGATACGCAGTATTTT. This codes for CASRQGPTDTQYF. This chain links TRBV7-9 with TRBJ2-3; 7 positions agree with TRBD1. With 8 bases clipped from V and 2 bases from J, the junction kept 4 bases outside the gene matches. This CDR3 spans 13 amino acids. CDR1 is SEHNR and CDR2 is FQNEAQ in the germline V gene (reference sequence).

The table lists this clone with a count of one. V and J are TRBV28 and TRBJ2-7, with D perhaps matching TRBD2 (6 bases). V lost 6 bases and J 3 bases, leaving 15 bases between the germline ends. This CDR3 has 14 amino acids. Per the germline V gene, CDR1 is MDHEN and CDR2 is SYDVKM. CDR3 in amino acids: CASSRDSSIYEQYF. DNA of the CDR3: TGTGCCAGCAGCAGGGACTCCTCCATCTACGAGCAGTACTTC. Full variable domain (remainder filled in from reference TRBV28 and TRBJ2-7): DVKVTQSSRYLVKRTGEKVFLECVQDMDHENMFWYRQDPGLGLRLIYFSYDVKMKEKGDIPEGYSVSREKKERFSLILESASTNQTSMYLCASSRDSSIYEQYFGPGTRLTVT.

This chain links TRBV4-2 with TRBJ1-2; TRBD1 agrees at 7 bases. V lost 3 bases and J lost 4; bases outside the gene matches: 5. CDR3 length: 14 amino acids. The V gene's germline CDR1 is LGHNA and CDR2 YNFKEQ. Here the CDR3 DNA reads TGTGCCAGCAGCCACGTTGACAGGGCCTATGGCTACACCTTC. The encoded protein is CASSHVDRAYGYTF.

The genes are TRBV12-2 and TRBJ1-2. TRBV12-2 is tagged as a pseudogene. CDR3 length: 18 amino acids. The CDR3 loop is CASRWVYVKANNHYGYTF. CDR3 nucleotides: TGTGCAAGTCGCTGGGTTTACGTCAAAGCGAACAATCACTATGGCTACACCTTC.

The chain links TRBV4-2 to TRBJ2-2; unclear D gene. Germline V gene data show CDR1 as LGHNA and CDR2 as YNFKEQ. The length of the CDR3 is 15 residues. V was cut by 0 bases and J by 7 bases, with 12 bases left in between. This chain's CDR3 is CASSQDPGWGGELFF. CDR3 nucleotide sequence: TGTGCCAGCAGCCAAGACCCGGGTTGGGGCGGGGAGCTGTTTTTT.

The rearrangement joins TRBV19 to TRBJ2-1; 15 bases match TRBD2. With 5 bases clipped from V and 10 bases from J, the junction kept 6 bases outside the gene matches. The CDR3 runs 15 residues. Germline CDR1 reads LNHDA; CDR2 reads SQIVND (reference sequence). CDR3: CASSPGLAGGPEQFF. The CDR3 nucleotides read TGTGCCAGTAGTCCGGGACTAGCGGGGGGCCCCGAGCAGTTCTTC.

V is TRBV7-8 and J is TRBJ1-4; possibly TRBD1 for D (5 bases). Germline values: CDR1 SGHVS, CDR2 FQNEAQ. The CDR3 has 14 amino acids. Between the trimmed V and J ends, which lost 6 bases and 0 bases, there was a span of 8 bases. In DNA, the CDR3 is TGTGCCAGCAGGGGGGGGGCAACTAATGAAAAACTGTTTTTT. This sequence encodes CASRGGATNEKLFF. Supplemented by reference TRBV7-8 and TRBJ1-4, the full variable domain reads GAGVSQSPRYKVAKRGQDVALRCDPISGHVSLFWYQQALGQGPEFLTYFQNEAQLDKSGLPSDRFFAERPEGSVSTLKIQRTQQEDSAVYLCASRGGATNEKLFFGSGTQLSVL.